This record concerns one T cell receptor beta chain sequence. The germline V gene encodes CDR1 MNHEY and CDR2 SMNVEV (reference sequence). The CDR3 is 14 residues long. The V and J ends lost 6 bases and 1 base respectively, with 12 bases between them. This sample stems from a study of blood T cell repertoires in COVID-19. Study in general: From T cells, B-cell-depleted T cells, or PBMCs came the material, which was cDNA or gDNA.

The repertoire was sequenced with immunoSEQ multiplex PCR; TCRdb's copy has only in-frame clones and lacks some. The sample lists roughly 240,000 clones, 90% seen once, with over 0.75% in the top ten. Across 20 to 25 US areas, participants ranged in age from about 18 to 89 years. This clonotype was sampled from a man in his fifties or sixties who had been exposed to COVID-19. Sequencing used PBMCs or T cells enriched from blood (not recorded which). The chain employs TRBV27 and TRBJ1-2, with D possibly being TRBD1 (5 bases). DNA of the CDR3: TGTGCCAGCAGGGGAAAGGACATTAACTATGGCTACACCTTC. The encoded protein is CASRGKDINYGYTF.